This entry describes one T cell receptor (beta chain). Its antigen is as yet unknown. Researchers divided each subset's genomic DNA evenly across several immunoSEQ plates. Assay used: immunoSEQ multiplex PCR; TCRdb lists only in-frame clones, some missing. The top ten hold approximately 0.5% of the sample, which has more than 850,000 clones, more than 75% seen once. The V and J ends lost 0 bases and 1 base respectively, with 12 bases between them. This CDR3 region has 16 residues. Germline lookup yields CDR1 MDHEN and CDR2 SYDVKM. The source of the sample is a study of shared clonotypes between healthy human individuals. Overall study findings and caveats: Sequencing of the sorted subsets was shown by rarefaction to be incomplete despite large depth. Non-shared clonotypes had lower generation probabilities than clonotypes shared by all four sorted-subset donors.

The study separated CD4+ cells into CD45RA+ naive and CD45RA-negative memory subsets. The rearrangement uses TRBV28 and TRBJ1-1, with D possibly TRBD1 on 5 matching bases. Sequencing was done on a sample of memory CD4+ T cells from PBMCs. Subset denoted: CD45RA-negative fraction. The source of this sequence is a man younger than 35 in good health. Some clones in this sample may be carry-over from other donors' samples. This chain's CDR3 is CASSLWQGSGNTEAFF. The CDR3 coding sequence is TGTGCCAGCAGTTTATGGCAGGGCAGTGGGAACACTGAAGCTTTCTTT.